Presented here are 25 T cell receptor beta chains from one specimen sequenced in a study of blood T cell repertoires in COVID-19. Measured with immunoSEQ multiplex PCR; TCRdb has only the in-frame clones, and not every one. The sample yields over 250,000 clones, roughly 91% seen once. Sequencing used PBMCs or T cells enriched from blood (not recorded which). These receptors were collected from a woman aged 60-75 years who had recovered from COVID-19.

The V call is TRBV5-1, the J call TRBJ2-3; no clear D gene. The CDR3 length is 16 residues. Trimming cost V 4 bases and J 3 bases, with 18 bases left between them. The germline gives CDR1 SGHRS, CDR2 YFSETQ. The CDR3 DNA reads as TGCGCCAGCAGCGAGCACCGTCGTGGAGAAACAGATACGCAGTATTTT. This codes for CASSEHRRGETDTQYF.

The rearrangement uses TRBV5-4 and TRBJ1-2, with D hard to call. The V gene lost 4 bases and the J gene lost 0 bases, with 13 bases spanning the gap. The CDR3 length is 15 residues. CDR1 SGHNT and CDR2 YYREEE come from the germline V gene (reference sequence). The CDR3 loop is CASSPLTTTNYGYTF. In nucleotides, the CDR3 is TGTGCCAGCAGCCCTCTGACTACCACTAACTATGGCTACACCTTC.

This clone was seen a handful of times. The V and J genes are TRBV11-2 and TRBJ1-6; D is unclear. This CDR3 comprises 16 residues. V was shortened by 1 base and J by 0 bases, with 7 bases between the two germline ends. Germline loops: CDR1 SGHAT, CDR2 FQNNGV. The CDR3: CASSLAGSSYNSPLHF. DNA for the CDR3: TGTGCCAGCAGCTTAGCCGGTAGCTCCTATAATTCACCCCTCCACTTT.

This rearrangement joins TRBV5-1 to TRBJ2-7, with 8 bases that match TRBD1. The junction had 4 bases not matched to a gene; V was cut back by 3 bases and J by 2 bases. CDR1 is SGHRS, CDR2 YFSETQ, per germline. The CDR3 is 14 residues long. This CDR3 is CASSSGQVAYEQYF. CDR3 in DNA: TGCGCCAGCAGCTCGGGACAGGTAGCCTACGAGCAGTACTTC.

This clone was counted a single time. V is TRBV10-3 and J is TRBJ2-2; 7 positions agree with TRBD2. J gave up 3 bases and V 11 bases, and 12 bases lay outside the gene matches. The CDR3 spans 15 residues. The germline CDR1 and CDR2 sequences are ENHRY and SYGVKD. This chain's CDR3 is CAVGRGLADTGELFF. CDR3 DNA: TGTGCCGTTGGCCGCGGCCTAGCGGACACCGGGGAGCTGTTTTTT.

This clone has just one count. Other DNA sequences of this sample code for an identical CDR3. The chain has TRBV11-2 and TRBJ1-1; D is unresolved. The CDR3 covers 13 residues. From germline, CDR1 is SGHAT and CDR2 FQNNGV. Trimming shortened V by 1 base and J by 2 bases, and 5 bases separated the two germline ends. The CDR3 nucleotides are TGTGCCAGCAGCTTAGGTCGTAACACTGAAGCTTTCTTT. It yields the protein CASSLGRNTEAFF.

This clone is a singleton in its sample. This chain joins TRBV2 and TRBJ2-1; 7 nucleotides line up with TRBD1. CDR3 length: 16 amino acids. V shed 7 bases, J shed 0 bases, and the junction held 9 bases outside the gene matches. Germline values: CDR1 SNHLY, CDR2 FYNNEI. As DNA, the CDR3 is TGTGCCAGCAAACAGGGGTCCCCTAGCTCCTACAATGAGCAGTTCTTC. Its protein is CASKQGSPSSYNEQFF.

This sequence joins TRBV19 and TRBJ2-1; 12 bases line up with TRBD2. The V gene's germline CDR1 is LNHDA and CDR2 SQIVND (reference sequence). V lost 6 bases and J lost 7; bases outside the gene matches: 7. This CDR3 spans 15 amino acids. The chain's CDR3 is CASSRTSGEGNEQFF. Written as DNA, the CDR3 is TGTGCCAGTAGCAGGACTAGCGGGGAGGGGAATGAGCAGTTCTTC. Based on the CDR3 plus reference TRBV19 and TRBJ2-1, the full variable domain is DGGITQSPKYLFRKEGQNVTLSCEQNLNHDAMYWYRQDPGQGLRLIYYSQIVNDFQKGDIAEGYSVSREKKESFPLTVTSAQKNPTAFYLCASSRTSGEGNEQFFGPGTRLTVL.

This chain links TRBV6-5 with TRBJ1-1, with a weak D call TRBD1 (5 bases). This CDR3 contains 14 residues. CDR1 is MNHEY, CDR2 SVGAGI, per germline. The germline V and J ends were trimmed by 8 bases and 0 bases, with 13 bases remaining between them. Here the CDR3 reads CASHGGEMNTEAFF. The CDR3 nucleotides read TGTGCCAGCCATGGGGGGGAGATGAACACTGAAGCTTTCTTT.

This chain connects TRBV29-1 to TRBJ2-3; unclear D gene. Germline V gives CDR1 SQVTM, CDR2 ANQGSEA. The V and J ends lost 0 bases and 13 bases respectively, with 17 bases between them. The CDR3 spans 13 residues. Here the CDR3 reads CSVEEQGRQEEYF. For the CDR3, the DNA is TGCAGCGTTGAAGAACAAGGCAGACAAGAAGAGTATTTT.

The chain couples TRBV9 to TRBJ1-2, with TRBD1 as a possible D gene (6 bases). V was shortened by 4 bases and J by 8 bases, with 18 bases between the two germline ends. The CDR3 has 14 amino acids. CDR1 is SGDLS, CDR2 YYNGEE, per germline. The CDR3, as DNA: TGTGCCAGCAGCCACCATTCTTCAGGGGACGGCTACACCTTC. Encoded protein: CASSHHSSGDGYTF.

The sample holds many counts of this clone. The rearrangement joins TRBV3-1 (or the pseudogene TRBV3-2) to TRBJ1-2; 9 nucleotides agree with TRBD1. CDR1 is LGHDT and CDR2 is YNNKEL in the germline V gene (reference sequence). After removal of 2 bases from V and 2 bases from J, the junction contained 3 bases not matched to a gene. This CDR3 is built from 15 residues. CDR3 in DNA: TGTGCCAGCAGCCAACGACAGGGGGGGAACTATGGCTACACCTTC. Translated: CASSQRQGGNYGYTF.

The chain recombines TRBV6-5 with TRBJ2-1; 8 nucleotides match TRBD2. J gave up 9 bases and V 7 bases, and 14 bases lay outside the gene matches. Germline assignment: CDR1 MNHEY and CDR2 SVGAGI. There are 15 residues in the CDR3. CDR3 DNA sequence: TGTGCCAGCACTGCCGGGGGACTAGGGCGAGGTGAGCAGTTCTTC. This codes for CASTAGGLGRGEQFF.

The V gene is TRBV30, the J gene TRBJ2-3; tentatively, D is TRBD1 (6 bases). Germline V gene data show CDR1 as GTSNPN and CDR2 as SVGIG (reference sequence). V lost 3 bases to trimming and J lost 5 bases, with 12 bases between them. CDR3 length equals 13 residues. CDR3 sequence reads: CAWRRRGGDTQYF. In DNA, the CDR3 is TGTGCCTGGAGGCGGAGAGGGGGAGATACGCAGTATTTT.

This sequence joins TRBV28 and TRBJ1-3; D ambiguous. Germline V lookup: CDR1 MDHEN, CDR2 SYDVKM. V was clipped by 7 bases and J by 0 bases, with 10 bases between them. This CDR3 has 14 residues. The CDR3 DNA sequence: TGTGCCAGCACGACACCGCGCTCTGGAAACACCATATATTTT. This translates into CASTTPRSGNTIYF.

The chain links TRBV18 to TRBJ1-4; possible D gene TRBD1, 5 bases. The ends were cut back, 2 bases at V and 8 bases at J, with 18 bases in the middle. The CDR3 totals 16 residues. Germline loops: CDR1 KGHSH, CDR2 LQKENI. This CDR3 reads CASSPRGPANSEKLFF. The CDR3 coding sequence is TGTGCCAGCTCACCAAGGGGCCCCGCTAACAGCGAAAAACTGTTTTTT.

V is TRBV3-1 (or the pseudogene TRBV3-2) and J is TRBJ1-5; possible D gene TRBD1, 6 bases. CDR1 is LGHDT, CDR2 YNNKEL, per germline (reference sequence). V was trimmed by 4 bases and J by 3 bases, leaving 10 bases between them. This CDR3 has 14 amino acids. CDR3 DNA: TGTGCCAGCAGCCTACAGGGCACCAATCAGCCCCAGCATTTT. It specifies CASSLQGTNQPQHF.

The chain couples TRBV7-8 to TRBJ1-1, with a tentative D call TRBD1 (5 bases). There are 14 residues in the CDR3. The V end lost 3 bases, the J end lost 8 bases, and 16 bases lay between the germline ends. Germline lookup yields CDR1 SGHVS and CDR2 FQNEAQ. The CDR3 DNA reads TGTGCCAGCAGCTTCTTCGGACAAGGAGGGGAAGCTTTCTTT. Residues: CASSFFGQGGEAFF.

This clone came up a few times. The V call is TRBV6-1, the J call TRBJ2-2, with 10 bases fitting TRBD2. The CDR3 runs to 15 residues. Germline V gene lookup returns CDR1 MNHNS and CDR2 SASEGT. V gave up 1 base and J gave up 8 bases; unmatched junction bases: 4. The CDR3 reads CASSEDLAGAGELFF. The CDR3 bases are TGTGCCAGCAGTGAAGACCTAGCGGGGGCGGGGGAGCTGTTTTTT.

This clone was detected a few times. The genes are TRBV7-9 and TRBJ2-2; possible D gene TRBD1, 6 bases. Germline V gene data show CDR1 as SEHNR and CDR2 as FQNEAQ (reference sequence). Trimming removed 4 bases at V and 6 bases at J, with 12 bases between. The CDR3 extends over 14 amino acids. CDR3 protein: CASSSTGVPGELFF. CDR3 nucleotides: TGTGCCAGCAGCTCGACAGGAGTCCCCGGGGAGCTGTTTTTT. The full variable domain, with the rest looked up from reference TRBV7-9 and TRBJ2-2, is DTGVSQNPRHKITKRGQNVTFRCDPISEHNRLYWYRQTLGQGPEFLTYFQNEAQLEKSRLLSDRFSAERPKGSFSTLEIQRTEQGDSAMYLCASSSTGVPGELFFGEGSRLTVL.

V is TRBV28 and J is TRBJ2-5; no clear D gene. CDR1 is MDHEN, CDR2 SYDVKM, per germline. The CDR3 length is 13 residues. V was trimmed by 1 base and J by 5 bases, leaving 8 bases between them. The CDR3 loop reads CASSLFGMETQYF. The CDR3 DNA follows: TGTGCCAGCAGTTTATTTGGCATGGAGACCCAGTACTTC.

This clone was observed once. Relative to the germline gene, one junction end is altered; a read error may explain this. CDR3 DNA sequence: TGTGCCAGCAGTTTCACCGGGACAGCTAATTCGCCCCTCCACTTT. Its translation: CASSFTGTANSPLHF. The chain recombines TRBV6-5 with TRBJ1-6; TRBD1 agrees at 7 bases. Germline assignment: CDR1 MNHEY and CDR2 SVGAGI. This CDR3 spans 15 amino acids.

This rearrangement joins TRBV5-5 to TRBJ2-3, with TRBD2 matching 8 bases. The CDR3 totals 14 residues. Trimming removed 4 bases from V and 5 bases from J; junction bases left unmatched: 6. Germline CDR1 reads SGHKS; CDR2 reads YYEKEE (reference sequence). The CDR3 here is CASSDGGAGDTQYF. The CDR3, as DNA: TGTGCCAGCAGCGACGGGGGGGCCGGAGATACGCAGTATTTT.

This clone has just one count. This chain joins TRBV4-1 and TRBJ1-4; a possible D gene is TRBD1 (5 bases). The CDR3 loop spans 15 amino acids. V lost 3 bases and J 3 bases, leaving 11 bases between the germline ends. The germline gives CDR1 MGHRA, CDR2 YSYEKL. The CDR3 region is CASSQDRGANEKLFF. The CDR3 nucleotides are TGCGCCAGCAGCCAGGATCGGGGGGCTAATGAAAAACTGTTTTTT.

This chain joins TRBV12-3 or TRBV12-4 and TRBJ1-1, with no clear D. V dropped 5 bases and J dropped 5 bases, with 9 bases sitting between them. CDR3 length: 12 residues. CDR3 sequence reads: CASSTGWTEAFF. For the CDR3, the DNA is TGTGCCAGCAGTACGGGGTGGACTGAAGCTTTCTTT.